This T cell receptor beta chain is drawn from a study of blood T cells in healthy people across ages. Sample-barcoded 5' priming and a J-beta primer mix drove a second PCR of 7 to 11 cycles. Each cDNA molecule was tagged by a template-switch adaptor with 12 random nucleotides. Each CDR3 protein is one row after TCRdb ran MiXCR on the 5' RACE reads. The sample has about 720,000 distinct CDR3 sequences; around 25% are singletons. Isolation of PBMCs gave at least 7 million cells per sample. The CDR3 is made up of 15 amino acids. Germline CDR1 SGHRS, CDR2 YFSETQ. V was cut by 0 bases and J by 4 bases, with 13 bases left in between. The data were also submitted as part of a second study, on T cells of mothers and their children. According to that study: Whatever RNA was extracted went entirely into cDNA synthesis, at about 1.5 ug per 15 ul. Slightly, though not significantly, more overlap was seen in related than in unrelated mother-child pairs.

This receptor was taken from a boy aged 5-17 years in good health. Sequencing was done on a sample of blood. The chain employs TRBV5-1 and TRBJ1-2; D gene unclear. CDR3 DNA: TGCGCCAGCAGCTTGGATGCCCGTCCTCTCTATGGCTACACCTTC. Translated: CASSLDARPLYGYTF.